These 24 T cell receptor beta chains were all obtained from the same sample, sequenced in a study of cytomegalovirus exposure and HLA in healthy donors. The PCR made use of 60 Vbeta and 13 Jbeta primers. Produced via immunoSEQ multiplex PCR; TCRdb's table is partial and in-frame only. The table shows 95,000 to 150,000 clones, with 74% occurring only once. The sample taken for sequencing was PBMCs. Every receptor here comes from a woman between 50 and 59 years old in good health and CMV-seropositive.

This clone was observed a single time. This chain joins TRBV27 and TRBJ1-6; no clear D gene. CDR3 length: 15 residues. V shed 0 bases and J shed 5 bases, with 8 bases lying between them. Germline V gene data show CDR1 as MNHEY and CDR2 as SMNVEV (reference sequence). The CDR3 protein is CASSLSRGDNSPLHF. The CDR3 coding sequence is TGTGCCAGCAGTTTATCACGGGGAGATAATTCACCCCTCCACTTT.

This clone has a handful of counts. This chain joins TRBV9 and TRBJ2-1; D might be TRBD1 (6 bases). The CDR3 extends over 16 amino acids. V lost 2 bases and J lost 9, with 21 bases in between. Germline values: CDR1 SGDLS, CDR2 YYNGEE. Written as DNA, the CDR3 is TGTGCCAGCAGCGTCTCCACAGGGTTAATAAGGAGTGAGCAGTTCTTC. This sequence encodes CASSVSTGLIRSEQFF.

The chain combines TRBV25-1 with TRBJ1-2, with D maybe TRBD1 (5 bases). V dropped 3 bases and J dropped 4 bases, with 12 bases sitting between them. Germline V CDR1 and CDR2: MGHDK, SYGVNS. The length of the CDR3 is 14 residues. The CDR3: CASSDLAGIYGYTF. Written as DNA, the CDR3 is TGTGCCAGCAGTGATTTAGCAGGGATCTATGGCTACACCTTC.

This clone came up once. At one end, the junction sequence differs from germline, possibly due to a read error. The gene calls are TRBV6-5 and TRBJ1-2; D gene uncertain. This CDR3 has 12 residues. The germline gives CDR1 MNHEY, CDR2 SVGAGI. The CDR3 sequence is CASSEARSFETF. CDR3 DNA: TGTGCCAGCAGTGAAGCGCGGTCTTTTGAAACTTTC.

A few counts support this clone. The J gene is TRBJ2-2, the V gene TRBV5-6, with a possible D match to TRBD2 (5 bases). V was pared by 3 bases and J by 4 bases, with 25 bases between. Germline CDR1 SGHDT, CDR2 YYEEEE. CDR3 length: 19 residues. The CDR3, as DNA: TGTGCCAGCAGCTCCTTCCGGGGAAGTGGAACTAGAAGCACCGGGGAGCTGTTTTTT. Translation: CASSSFRGSGTRSTGELFF.

The chain carries TRBV5-1 and TRBJ1-1; perhaps TRBD1 as D (6 bases). V was clipped by 4 bases and J by 3 bases, with 19 bases between them. CDR1 and CDR2 (germline): SGHRS, YFSETQ. The CDR3 sequence is 16 residues long. The CDR3 loop is CASSPSQGRADTEAFF. The CDR3 DNA follows: TGCGCCAGCAGCCCTAGTCAGGGGCGCGCGGACACTGAAGCTTTCTTT. Drawing the rest from reference TRBV5-1 and TRBJ1-1, the complete variable domain is KAGVTQTPRYLIKTRGQQVTLSCSPISGHRSVSWYQQTPGQGLQFLFEYFSETQRNKGNFPGRFSGRQFSNSRSEMNVSTLELGDSALYLCASSPSQGRADTEAFFGQGTRLTVV.

This sequence joins TRBV18 and TRBJ2-1; a weak D match, TRBD2 (5 bases). The CDR3 covers 13 residues. The V gene's germline CDR1 is KGHSH and CDR2 LQKENI. The germline V and J ends were trimmed by 0 bases and 8 bases, with 8 bases remaining between them. The DNA for the CDR3 is TGTGCCAGCTCACCACCCGGGGTCGATGAGCAGTTCTTC. This translates into CASSPPGVDEQFF.

The CDR3 DNA is TGCGCCAGCATAGGGGTTGCTAACACTGAAGCTTTCTTT. Translating gives CASIGVANTEAFF. This rearrangement joins TRBV10-2 to TRBJ1-1; D possibly corresponds to TRBD1 (5 bases). The CDR3 is made up of 13 amino acids. The germline V and J ends were trimmed by 7 bases and 2 bases, with 11 bases remaining between them. Germline V gene lookup returns CDR1 WSHSY and CDR2 SAAADI.

The chain employs TRBV19 and TRBJ1-2; TRBD1 agrees at 7 bases. The CDR3 sequence is 12 residues long. Germline lookup yields CDR1 LNHDA and CDR2 SQIVND (reference sequence). The V and J ends lost 10 bases and 5 bases, in that order; junction bases with no gene match: 7. The CDR3 loop reads CATAGTAYGYTF. CDR3 in DNA: TGTGCCACCGCCGGGACAGCTTATGGCTACACCTTC.

The V gene is TRBV7-9, the J gene TRBJ2-5; 10 bases are shared with TRBD2. Looked up from germline, CDR1 is SEHNR and CDR2 is FQNEAQ (reference sequence). Trimming removed 4 bases from V and 4 bases from J; junction bases left unmatched: 6. This CDR3 region has 15 residues. In nucleotides, the CDR3 is TGTGCCAGCAGCTCCAAGCGGGGGGGCCGAGAGACCCAGTACTTC. It specifies CASSSKRGGRETQYF.

CDR3 coding DNA: TGTGCCAGCAGTGACTCGACAGGGAGTGGCACTGAAGCTTTCTTT. Its protein product is CASSDSTGSGTEAFF. The chain employs TRBV25-1 and TRBJ1-1; the match to TRBD1 covers 7 bases. The CDR3 covers 15 residues. J lost 4 bases, V lost 3 bases, and 8 bases had no gene match. Germline CDR1 and CDR2: MGHDK and SYGVNS.

This chain links TRBV7-7 with TRBJ1-4, with a possible D match to TRBD1 (6 bases). Germline CDR1 reads SSHAT; CDR2 reads FNYEAQ (reference sequence). This CDR3 region has 13 residues. The ends were cut back, 3 bases at V and 7 bases at J, with 9 bases in the middle. In DNA form, the CDR3 reads TGTGCCAGCAGCTTCTCGACAGGTGAAAAACTGTTTTTT. Translation: CASSFSTGEKLFF.

This clone appeared once. The chain uses TRBV5-1 and TRBJ2-5; D is ambiguous. V dropped 0 bases and J dropped 4 bases, with 10 bases sitting between them. The CDR3 is 14 amino acids. Germline-derived CDR1 and CDR2 are SGHRS and YFSETQ. CDR3 amino acids: CASSLEVEIETQYF. The CDR3 DNA sequence: TGCGCCAGCAGCTTGGAAGTGGAGATAGAGACCCAGTACTTC.

The V gene is TRBV6-5, the J gene TRBJ2-5, with TRBD1 matching over 9 bases. With 5 bases clipped from V and 3 bases from J, the junction kept 4 bases outside the gene matches. Germline CDR1 MNHEY, CDR2 SVGAGI. The CDR3 loop spans 14 amino acids. The CDR3 nucleotides read TGTGCCAGCAGTCAAGGGACAGGGAAAGAGACCCAGTACTTC. Residues: CASSQGTGKETQYF.

This chain connects TRBV15 to TRBJ2-1; 7 nucleotides agree with TRBD2. CDR1 is LNHNV, CDR2 YYDKDF, per germline (reference sequence). The V and J ends lost 9 bases and 2 bases, in that order; junction bases with no gene match: 4. CDR3 length: 13 amino acids. CDR3 sequence: CATGGVAYNEQFF. Here the CDR3 DNA reads TGTGCCACTGGGGGGGTCGCCTACAATGAGCAGTTCTTC. Combining the CDR3 with reference TRBV15 and TRBJ2-1 gives the whole variable domain DAMVIQNPRYQVTQFGKPVTLSCSQTLNHNVMYWYQQKSSQAPKLLFHYYDKDFNNEADTPDNFQSRRPNTSFCFLDIRSPGLGDTAMYLCATGGVAYNEQFFGPGTRLTVL.

This clone was seen a few times. The gene calls are TRBV2 and TRBJ2-1; D is uncertain. Trimming shortened V by 3 bases and J by 3 bases, and 15 bases separated the two germline ends. CDR3 size: 16 residues. Germline loops: CDR1 SNHLY, CDR2 FYNNEI. The CDR3 protein is CASSEGFGFGYNEQFF. The DNA of the CDR3 is TGTGCCAGCAGTGAGGGCTTCGGATTTGGCTACAATGAGCAGTTCTTC.

The V and J genes are TRBV19 and TRBJ2-2; the D is unclear. The CDR3 covers 14 residues. Germline V gene sequence: CDR1 LNHDA, CDR2 SQIVND (reference sequence). V was pared by 11 bases and J by 1 base, with 14 bases between. CDR3 amino acids: CAGRGTRNTGELFF. The DNA for the CDR3 is TGTGCCGGCCGAGGCACCCGGAACACCGGGGAGCTGTTTTTT. Variable domain in full (rest from reference TRBV19 and TRBJ2-2): DGGITQSPKYLFRKEGQNVTLSCEQNLNHDAMYWYRQDPGQGLRLIYYSQIVNDFQKGDIAEGYSVSREKKESFPLTVTSAQKNPTAFYLCAGRGTRNTGELFFGEGSRLTVL.

This clone was seen once. The CDR3: CASSQNRGFGTGELFF. In DNA form, the CDR3 reads TGCGCCAGCAGTCAAAACAGGGGATTCGGCACCGGGGAGCTGTTTTTT. The chain combines TRBV5-1 with TRBJ2-2, with 7 bases fitting TRBD1. V dropped 5 bases and J dropped 4; count of bases not matched to a gene: 11. Germline CDR1 and CDR2: SGHRS and YFSETQ. There are 16 residues in the CDR3.

This chain connects TRBV15 to TRBJ1-4; 11 nucleotides match TRBD1. The CDR3 spans 16 residues. J lost 5 bases, V lost 1 base, and 3 bases had no gene match. CDR1 and CDR2 from the germline V gene are LNHNV and YYDKDF (reference sequence). The CDR3 region has the DNA TGTGCCACCAGCAGAGGGCGGACAGGGGGCAATGAAAAACTGTTTTTT. Protein sequence: CATSRGRTGGNEKLFF.

This clone was picked up a small number of times. The chain's CDR3 is CATSTIPGQGAAGELFF. CDR3 coding DNA: TGTGCCACCAGTACTATCCCGGGACAGGGGGCGGCCGGGGAGCTGTTTTTT. The genes are TRBV19 and TRBJ2-2, with 12 bases fitting TRBD1. The length of the CDR3 is 17 residues. The germline V gene has CDR1 LNHDA and CDR2 SQIVND (reference sequence). V trimming: 10 bases; J trimming: 6 bases; junction bases outside the gene matches: 15.

This clone was recorded only once. One junction end does not reproduce the germline sequence, and a read error may be involved. The rearrangement joins TRBV7-9 to TRBJ1-3; possibly TRBD1 for D (5 bases). Germline V gene sequence: CDR1 SEHNR, CDR2 FQNEAQ (reference sequence). The CDR3 covers 14 residues. The CDR3 spells CAGSFSQGTHTIYF. The CDR3 region has the DNA TGTGCCGGCAGCTTCTCGCAGGGAACGCACACCATATATTTT.

The chain has TRBV5-6 and TRBJ2-5, with D perhaps TRBD1 (6 bases). Trimming shortened V by 2 bases and J by 7 bases, and 21 bases separated the two germline ends. The CDR3 has 16 amino acids. Per germline, CDR1 SGHDT and CDR2 YYEEEE. CDR3 in amino acids: CASSFGGSGQRGTQYF. In nucleotides, the CDR3 is TGTGCCAGCAGCTTTGGGGGTTCCGGACAGAGGGGGACCCAGTACTTC. The full variable domain, in which reference TRBV5-6 and TRBJ2-5 provide the parts outside the CDR3, is DAGVTQSPTHLIKTRGQQVTLRCSPKSGHDTVSWYQQALGQGPQFIFQYYEEEERQRGNFPDRFSGHQFPNYSSELNVNALLLGDSALYLCASSFGGSGQRGTQYFGPGTRLLVL.

The V gene is TRBV5-1, the J gene TRBJ2-5; no clear D gene. Germline V gene data show CDR1 as SGHRS and CDR2 as YFSETQ. The V end lost 0 bases, the J end lost 2 bases, and 17 bases lay between the germline ends. This CDR3 contains 17 residues. The CDR3 bases are TGCGCCAGCAGCTTGGACCACACCGACTCACATCAAGAGACCCAGTACTTC. Translated: CASSLDHTDSHQETQYF.

This clone was seen more than once but under ten times. Other DNA sequences in this specimen translate into the identical CDR3. J is TRBJ1-2 and V is TRBV30, with 7 bases matching TRBD1. Germline CDR1 and CDR2: GTSNPN and SVGIG (reference sequence). There are 13 residues in the CDR3. Trimming removed 5 bases from V and 10 bases from J; junction bases left unmatched: 13. The CDR3 region has the DNA TGTGCCTGGGCCCCAGGGACAGACCTACCCTACACCTTC. It codes for CAWAPGTDLPYTF. The full variable domain, completed using reference TRBV30 and TRBJ1-2, is SQTIHQWPATLVQPVGSPLSLECTVEGTSNPNLYWYRQAAGRGLQLLFYSVGIGQISSEVPQNLSASRPQDRQFILSSKKLLLSDSGFYLCAWAPGTDLPYTFGSGTRLTVV.